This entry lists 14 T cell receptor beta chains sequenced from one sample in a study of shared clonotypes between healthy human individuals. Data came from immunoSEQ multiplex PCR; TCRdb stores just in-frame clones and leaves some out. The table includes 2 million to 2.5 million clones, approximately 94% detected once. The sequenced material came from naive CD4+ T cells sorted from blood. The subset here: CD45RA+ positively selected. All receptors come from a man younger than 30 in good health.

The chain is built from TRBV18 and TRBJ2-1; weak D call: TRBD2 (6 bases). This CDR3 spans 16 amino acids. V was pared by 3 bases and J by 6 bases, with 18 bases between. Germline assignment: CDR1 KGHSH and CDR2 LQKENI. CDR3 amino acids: CASSPSGGTGRNEQFF. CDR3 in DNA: TGTGCCAGCTCACCGTCCGGCGGGACTGGCCGCAATGAGCAGTTCTTC.

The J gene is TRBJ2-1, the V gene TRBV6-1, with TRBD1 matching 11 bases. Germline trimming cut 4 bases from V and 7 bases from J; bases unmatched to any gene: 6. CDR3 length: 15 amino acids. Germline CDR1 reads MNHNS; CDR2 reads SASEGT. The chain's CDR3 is CASSARDRGGNEQFF. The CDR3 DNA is TGTGCCAGCAGTGCCCGGGACAGGGGGGGAAATGAGCAGTTCTTC.

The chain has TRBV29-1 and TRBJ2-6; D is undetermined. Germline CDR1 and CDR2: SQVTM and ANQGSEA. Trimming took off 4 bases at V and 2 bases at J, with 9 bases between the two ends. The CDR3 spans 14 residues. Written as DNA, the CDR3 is TGCAGCGTTGTAGGTATTCCTGGGGCCAACGTCCTGACTTTC. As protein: CSVVGIPGANVLTF.

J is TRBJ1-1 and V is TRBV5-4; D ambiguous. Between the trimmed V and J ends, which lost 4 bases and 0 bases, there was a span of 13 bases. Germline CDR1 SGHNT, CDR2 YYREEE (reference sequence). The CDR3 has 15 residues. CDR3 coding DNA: TGTGCCAGCAGCCCCCCATCTGCGGTGAACACTGAAGCTTTCTTT. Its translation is CASSPPSAVNTEAFF. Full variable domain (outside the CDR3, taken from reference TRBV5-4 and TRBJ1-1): ETGVTQSPTHLIKTRGQQVTLRCSSQSGHNTVSWYQQALGQGPQFIFQYYREEENGRGNFPPRFSGLQFPNYSSELNVNALELDDSALYLCASSPPSAVNTEAFFGQGTRLTVV.

The CDR3 sequence is CASREEGNTIYF. Written as DNA, the CDR3 is TGTGCCAGCAGAGAAGAAGGAAACACCATATATTTT. V usage is TRBV11-2 and J usage is TRBJ1-3; D call uncertain. V lost 6 bases and J 4 bases, leaving 7 bases between the germline ends. The CDR3 sequence is 12 residues long. In germline, CDR1 is SGHAT, CDR2 FQNNGV.

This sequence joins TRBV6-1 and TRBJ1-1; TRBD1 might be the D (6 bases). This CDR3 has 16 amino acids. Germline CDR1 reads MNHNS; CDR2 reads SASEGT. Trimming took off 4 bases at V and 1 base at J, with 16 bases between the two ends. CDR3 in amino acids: CASSVQGWVENTEAFF. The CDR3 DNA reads TGTGCCAGCAGTGTGCAGGGGTGGGTGGAGAACACTGAAGCTTTCTTT.

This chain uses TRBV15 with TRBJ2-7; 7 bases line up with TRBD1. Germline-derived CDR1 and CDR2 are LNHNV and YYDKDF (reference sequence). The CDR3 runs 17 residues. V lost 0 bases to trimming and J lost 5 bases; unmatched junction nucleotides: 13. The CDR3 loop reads CATSRDYRQGEGNEQYF. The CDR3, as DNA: TGTGCCACCAGCAGAGATTATAGACAGGGTGAGGGGAACGAGCAGTACTTC.

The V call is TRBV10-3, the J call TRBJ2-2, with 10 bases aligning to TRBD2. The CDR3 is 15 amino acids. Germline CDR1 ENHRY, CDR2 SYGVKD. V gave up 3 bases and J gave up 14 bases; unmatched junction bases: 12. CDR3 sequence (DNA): TGTGCCATCAGTGAAGAGAGCGGGAGGGCCGATGACCTGTTTTTT. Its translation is CAISEESGRADDLFF.

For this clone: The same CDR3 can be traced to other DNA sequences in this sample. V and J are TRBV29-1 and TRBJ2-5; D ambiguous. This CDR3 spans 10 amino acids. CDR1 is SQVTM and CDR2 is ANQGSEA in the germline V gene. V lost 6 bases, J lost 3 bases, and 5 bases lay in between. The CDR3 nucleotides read TGCAGCGTCAGCGAAGAGACCCAGTACTTC. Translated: CSVSEETQYF.

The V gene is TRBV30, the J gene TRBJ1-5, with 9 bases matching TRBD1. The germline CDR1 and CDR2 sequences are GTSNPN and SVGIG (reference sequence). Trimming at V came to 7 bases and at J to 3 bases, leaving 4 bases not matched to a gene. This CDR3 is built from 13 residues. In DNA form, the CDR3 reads TGTGCCTCCGGGACAGGGTTCAATCAGCCCCAGCATTTT. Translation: CASGTGFNQPQHF.

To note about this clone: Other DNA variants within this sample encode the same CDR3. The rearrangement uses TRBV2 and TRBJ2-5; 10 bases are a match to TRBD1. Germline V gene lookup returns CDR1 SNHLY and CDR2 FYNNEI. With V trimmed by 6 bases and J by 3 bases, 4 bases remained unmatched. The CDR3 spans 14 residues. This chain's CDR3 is CASSAGTGEETQYF. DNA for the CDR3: TGTGCCAGCAGCGCTGGGACAGGGGAAGAGACCCAGTACTTC.

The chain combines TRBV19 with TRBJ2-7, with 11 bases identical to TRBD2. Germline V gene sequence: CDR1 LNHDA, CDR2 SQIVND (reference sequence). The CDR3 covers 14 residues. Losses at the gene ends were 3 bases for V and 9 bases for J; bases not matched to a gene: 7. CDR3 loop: CASSIGSGRAVQYF. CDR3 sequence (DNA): TGTGCCAGTAGTATCGGTAGCGGGAGGGCCGTGCAGTACTTC.

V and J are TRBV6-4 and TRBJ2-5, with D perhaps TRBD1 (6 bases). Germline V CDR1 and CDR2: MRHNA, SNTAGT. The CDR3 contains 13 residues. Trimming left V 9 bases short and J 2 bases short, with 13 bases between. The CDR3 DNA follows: TGTGCCAGGGACAGAGGGACGCAAGAGACCCAGTACTTC. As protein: CARDRGTQETQYF.

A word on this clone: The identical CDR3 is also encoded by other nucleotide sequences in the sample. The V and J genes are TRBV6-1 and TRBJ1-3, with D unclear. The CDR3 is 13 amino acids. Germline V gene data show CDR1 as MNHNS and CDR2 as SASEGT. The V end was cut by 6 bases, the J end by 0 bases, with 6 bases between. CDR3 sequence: CASRTASGNTIYF. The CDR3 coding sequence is TGTGCCAGCAGAACGGCCTCTGGAAACACCATATATTTT.